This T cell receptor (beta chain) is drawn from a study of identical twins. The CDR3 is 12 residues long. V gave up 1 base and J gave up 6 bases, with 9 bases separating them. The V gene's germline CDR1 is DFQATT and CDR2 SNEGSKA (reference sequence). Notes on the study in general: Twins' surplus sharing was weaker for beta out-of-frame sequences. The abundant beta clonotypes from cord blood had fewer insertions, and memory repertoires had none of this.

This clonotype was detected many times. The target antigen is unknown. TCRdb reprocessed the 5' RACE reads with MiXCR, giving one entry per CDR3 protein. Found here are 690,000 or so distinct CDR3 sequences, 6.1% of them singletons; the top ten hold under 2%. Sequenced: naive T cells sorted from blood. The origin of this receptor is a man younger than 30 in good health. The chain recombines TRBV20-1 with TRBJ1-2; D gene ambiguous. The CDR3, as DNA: TGCAGTGCTAGAGGCGGGCGGGATGGCTACACCTTC. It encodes CSARGGRDGYTF.